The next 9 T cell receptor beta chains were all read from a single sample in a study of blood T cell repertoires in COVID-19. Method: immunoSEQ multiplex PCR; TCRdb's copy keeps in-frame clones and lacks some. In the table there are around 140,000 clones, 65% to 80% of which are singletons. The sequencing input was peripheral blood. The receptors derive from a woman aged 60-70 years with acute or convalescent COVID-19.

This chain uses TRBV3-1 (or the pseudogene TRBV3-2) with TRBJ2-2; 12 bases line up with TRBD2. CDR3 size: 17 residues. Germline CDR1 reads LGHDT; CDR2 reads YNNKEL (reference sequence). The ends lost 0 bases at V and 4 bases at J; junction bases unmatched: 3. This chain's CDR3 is CASSQDPGLAGTGELFF. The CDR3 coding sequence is TGTGCCAGCAGCCAAGATCCGGGACTAGCGGGCACCGGGGAGCTGTTTTTT.

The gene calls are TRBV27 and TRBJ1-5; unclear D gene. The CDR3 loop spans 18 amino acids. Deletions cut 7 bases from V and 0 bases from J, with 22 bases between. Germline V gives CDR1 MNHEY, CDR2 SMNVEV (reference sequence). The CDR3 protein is CASTSLGPGGYSNQPQHF. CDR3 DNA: TGTGCCAGCACTTCTTTAGGGCCCGGAGGGTATAGCAATCAGCCCCAGCATTTT.

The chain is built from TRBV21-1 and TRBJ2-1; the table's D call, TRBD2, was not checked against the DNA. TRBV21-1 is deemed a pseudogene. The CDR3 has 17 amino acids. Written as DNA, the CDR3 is TGTGCCAGCAGCAAAGATGGGAGGGTCAGGGGCTACAATGAGCAGTTCTTC. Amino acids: CASSKDGRVRGYNEQFF.

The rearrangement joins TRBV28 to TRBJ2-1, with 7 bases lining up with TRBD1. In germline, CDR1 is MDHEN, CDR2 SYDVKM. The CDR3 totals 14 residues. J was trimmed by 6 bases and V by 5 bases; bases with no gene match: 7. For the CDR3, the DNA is TGTGCCAGCAGTCCGACAGGGTATAGCAATGAGCAGTTCTTC. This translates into CASSPTGYSNEQFF.

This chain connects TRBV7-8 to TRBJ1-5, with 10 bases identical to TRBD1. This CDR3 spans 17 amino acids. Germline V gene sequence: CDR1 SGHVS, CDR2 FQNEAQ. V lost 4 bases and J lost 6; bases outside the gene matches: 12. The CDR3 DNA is TGTGCCAGCAGCTCCGGGACAGGGGCTCGGGGAGGTCAGCCCCAGCATTTT. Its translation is CASSSGTGARGGQPQHF.

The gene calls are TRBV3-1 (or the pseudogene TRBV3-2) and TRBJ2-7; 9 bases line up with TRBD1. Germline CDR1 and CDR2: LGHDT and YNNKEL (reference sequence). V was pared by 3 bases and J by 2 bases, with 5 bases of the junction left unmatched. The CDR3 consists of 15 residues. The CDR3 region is CASSQPGDRAYEQYF. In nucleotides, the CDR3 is TGTGCCAGCAGCCAGCCCGGGGACAGGGCCTACGAGCAGTACTTC.

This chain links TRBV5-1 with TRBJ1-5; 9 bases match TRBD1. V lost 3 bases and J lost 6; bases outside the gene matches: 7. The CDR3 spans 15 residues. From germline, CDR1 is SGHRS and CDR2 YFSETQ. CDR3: CASSSGTGSSQPQHF. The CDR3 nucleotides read TGCGCCAGCAGCTCCGGGACAGGGTCAAGTCAGCCCCAGCATTTT. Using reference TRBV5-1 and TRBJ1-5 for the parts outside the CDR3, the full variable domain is KAGVTQTPRYLIKTRGQQVTLSCSPISGHRSVSWYQQTPGQGLQFLFEYFSETQRNKGNFPGRFSGRQFSNSRSEMNVSTLELGDSALYLCASSSGTGSSQPQHFGDGTRLSIL.

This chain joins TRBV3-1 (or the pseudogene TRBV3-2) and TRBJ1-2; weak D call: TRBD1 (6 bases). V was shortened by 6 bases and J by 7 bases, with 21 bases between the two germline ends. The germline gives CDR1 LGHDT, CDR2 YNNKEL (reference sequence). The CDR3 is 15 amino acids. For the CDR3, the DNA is TGTGCCAGCAGACCCTCAAGGGGGGGCGCGTCTGGCTACACCTTC. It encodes CASRPSRGGASGYTF.

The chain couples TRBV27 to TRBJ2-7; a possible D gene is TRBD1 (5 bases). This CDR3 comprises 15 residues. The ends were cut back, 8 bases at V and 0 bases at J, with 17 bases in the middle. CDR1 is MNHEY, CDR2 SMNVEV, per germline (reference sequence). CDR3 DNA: TGTGCCAGCGGACCCCAGGGCGGCCCCTCCTACGAGCAGTACTTC. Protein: CASGPQGGPSYEQYF.